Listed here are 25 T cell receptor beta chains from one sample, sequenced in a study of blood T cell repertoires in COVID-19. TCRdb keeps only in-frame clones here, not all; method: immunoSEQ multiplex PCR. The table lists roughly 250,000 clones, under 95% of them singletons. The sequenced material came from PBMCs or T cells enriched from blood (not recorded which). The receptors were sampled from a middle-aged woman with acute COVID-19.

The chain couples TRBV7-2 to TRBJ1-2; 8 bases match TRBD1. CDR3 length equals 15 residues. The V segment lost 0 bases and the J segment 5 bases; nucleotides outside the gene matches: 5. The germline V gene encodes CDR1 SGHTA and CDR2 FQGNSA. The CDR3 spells CASSLAPGGAYGYTF. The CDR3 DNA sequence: TGTGCCAGCAGCTTAGCGCCAGGGGGCGCTTATGGCTACACCTTC.

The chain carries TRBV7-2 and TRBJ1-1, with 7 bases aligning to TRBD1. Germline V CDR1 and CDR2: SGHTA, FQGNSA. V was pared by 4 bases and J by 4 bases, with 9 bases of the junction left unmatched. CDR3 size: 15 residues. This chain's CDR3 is CASSSQTGIITEAFF. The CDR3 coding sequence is TGTGCCAGCAGCTCCCAGACAGGGATAATCACTGAAGCTTTCTTT.

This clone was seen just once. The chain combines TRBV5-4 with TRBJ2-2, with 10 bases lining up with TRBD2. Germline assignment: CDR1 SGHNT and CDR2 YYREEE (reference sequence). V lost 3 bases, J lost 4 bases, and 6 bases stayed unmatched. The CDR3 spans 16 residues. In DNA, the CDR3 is TGTGCCAGCAGCTCAGCGGGGGGGCCGGGCACCGGGGAGCTGTTTTTT. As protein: CASSSAGGPGTGELFF.

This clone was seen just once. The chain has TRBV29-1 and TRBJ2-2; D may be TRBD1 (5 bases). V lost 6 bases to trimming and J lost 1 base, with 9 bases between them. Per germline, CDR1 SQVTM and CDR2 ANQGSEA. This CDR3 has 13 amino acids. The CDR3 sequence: CSVCTGNTGELFF. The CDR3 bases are TGCAGCGTATGTACAGGGAACACCGGGGAGCTGTTTTTT.

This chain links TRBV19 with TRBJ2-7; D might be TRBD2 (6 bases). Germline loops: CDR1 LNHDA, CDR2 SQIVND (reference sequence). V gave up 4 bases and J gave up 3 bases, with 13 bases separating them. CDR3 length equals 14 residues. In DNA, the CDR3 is TGTGCCAGTAGTACCGGGGACTTAGACTACGAGCAGTACTTC. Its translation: CASSTGDLDYEQYF.

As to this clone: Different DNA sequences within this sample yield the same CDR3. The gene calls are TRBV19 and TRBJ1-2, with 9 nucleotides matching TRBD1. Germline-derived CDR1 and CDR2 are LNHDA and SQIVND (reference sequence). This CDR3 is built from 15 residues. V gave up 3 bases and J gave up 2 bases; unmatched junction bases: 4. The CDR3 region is CASSISTGGNYGYTF. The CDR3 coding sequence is TGTGCCAGTAGTATTTCCACAGGGGGCAACTATGGCTACACCTTC.

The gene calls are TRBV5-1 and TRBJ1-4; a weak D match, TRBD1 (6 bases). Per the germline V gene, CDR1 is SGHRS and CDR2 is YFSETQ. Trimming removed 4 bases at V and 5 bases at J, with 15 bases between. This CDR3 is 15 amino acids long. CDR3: CASSLNRAKNEKLFF. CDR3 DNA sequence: TGCGCCAGCAGCCTGAACAGGGCGAAGAATGAAAAACTGTTTTTT.

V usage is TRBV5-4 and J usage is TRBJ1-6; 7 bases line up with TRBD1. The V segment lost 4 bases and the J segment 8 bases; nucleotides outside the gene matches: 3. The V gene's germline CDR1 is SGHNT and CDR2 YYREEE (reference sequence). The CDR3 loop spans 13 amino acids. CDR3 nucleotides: TGTGCCAGCAGCATCCAGGGGGATTCACCCCTCCACTTT. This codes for CASSIQGDSPLHF.

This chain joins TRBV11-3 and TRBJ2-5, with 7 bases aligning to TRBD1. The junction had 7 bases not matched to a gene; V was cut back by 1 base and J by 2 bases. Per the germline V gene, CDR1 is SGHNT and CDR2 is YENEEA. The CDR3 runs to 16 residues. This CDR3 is CASSLGGQRTQETQYF. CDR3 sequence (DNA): TGTGCCAGCAGCTTAGGGGGACAGAGAACTCAAGAGACCCAGTACTTC.

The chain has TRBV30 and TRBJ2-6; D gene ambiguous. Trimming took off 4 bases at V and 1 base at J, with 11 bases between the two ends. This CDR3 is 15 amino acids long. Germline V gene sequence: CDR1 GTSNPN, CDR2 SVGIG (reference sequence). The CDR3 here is CAWTTTNSGANVLTF. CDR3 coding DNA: TGTGCCTGGACCACTACCAATTCTGGGGCCAACGTCCTGACTTTC.

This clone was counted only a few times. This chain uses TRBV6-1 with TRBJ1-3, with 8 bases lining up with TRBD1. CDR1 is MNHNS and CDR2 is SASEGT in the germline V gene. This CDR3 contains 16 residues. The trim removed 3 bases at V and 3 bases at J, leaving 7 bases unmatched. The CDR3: CASSETGVLGGNTIYF. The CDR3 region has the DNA TGTGCCAGCAGTGAGACAGGGGTCCTTGGTGGAAACACCATATATTTT.

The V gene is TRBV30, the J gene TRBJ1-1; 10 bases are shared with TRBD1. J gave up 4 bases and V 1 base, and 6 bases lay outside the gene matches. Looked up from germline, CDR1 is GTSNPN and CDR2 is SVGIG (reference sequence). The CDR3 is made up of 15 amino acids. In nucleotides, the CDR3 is TGTGCCTGGAGTGCGACGGACAGGGGGTTCACTGAAGCTTTCTTT. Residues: CAWSATDRGFTEAFF.

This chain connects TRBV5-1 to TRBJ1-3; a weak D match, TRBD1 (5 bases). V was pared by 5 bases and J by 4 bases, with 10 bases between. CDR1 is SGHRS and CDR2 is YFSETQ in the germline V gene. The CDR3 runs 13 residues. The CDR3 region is CASRTDPGNTIYF. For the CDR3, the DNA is TGCGCCAGCAGGACAGACCCGGGAAACACCATATATTTT.

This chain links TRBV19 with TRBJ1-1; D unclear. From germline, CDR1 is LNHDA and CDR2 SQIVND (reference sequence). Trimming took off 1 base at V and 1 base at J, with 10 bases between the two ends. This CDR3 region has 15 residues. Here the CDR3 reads CASSIVYRPNTEAFF. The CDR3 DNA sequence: TGTGCCAGTAGTATAGTGTACAGACCGAACACTGAAGCTTTCTTT. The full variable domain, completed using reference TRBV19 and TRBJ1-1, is DGGITQSPKYLFRKEGQNVTLSCEQNLNHDAMYWYRQDPGQGLRLIYYSQIVNDFQKGDIAEGYSVSREKKESFPLTVTSAQKNPTAFYLCASSIVYRPNTEAFFGQGTRLTVV.

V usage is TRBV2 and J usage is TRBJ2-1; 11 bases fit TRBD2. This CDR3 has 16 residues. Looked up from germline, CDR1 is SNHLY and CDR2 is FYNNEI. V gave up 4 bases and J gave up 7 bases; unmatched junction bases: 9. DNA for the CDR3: TGTGCCAGCAGTGGAGGTGGATTAGCGGGAGGGAATGAGCAGTTCTTC. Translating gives CASSGGGLAGGNEQFF. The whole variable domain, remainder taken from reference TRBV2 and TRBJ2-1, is EPEVTQTPSHQVTQMGQEVILRCVPISNHLYFYWYRQILGQKVEFLVSFYNNEISEKSEIFDDQFSVERPDGSNFTLKIRSTKLEDSAMYFCASSGGGLAGGNEQFFGPGTRLTVL.

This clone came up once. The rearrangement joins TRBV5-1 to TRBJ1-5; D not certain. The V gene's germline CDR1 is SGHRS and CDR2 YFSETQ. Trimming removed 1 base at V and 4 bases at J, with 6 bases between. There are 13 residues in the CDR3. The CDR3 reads CASSLSVNQPQHF. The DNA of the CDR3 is TGCGCCAGCAGCTTGTCAGTTAATCAGCCCCAGCATTTT.

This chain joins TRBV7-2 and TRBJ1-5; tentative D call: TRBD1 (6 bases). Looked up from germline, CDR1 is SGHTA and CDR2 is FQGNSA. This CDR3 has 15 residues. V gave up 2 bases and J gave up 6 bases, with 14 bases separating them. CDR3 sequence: CASSLWGRIGQPQHF. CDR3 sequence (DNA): TGTGCCAGCAGCTTATGGGGGCGAATAGGTCAGCCCCAGCATTTT.

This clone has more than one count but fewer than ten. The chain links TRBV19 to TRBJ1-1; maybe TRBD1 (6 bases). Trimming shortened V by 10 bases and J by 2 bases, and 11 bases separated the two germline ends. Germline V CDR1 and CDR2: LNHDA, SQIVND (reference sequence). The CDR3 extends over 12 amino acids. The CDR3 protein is CATRTENTEAFF. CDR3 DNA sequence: TGTGCCACGCGGACAGAAAACACTGAAGCTTTCTTT.

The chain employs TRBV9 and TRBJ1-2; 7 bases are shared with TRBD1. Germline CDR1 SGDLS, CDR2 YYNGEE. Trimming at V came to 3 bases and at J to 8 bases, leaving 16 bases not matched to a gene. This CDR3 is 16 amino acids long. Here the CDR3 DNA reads TGTGCCAGCAGCGGATGGGACGGCACAGGGGCGAGAGGCTACACCTTC. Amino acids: CASSGWDGTGARGYTF.

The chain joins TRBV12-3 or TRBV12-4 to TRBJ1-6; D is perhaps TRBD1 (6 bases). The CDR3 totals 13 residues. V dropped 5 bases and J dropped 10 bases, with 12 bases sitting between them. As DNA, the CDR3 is TGTGCCAGCAGTAGGGCCAGGGGCTCACCCCTCCACTTT. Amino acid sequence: CASSRARGSPLHF.

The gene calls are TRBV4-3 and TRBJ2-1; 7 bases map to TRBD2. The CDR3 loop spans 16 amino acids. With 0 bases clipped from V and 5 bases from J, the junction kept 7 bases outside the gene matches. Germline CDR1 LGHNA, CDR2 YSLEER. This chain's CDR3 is CASSQDIPGGHNEQFF. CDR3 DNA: TGCGCCAGCAGCCAAGATATCCCGGGAGGACACAATGAGCAGTTCTTC.

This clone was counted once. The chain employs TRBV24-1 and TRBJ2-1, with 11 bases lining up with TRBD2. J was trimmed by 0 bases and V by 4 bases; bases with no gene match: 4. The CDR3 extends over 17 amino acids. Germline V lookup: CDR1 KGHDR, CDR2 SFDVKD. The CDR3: CATSEPGLADSYNEQFF. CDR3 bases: TGTGCCACCAGTGAGCCGGGACTAGCGGACTCCTACAATGAGCAGTTCTTC.

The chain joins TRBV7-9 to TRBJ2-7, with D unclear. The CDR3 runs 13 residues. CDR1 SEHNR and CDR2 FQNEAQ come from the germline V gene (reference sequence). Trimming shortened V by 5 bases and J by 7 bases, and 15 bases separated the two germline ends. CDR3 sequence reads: CASSHVNAREQYF. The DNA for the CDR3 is TGTGCCAGCAGCCACGTGAACGCTCGGGAGCAGTACTTC.

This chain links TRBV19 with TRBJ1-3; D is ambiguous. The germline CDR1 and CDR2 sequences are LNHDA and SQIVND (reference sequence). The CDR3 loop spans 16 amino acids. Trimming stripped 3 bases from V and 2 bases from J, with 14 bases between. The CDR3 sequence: CASSIPRPAPGNTIYF. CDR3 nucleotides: TGTGCCAGTAGTATCCCCAGGCCAGCACCTGGAAACACCATATATTTT.

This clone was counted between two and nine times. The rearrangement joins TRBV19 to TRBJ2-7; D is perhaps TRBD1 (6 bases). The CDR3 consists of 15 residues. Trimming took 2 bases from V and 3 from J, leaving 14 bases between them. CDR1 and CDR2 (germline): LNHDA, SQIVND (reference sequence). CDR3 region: CASSISGRGLYEQYF. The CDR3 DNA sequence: TGTGCCAGTAGTATAAGTGGCAGGGGCCTCTACGAGCAGTACTTC.